Sequencing of this TCR beta chain was carried out in a study of cytomegalovirus exposure and HLA in healthy donors. The PCR made use of 60 Vbeta and 13 Jbeta primers. The data were produced by immunoSEQ multiplex PCR, yet TCRdb's version contains in-frame clones alone and is incomplete. Seen in this sample are 90,000 to 100,000 clones; the ten most common clones hold around 3.6%. Sequenced material: PBMCs. The clonotype originates from a woman aged 30 to 39 in good health and CMV-seronegative.

The DNA for the CDR3 is TGTGCCAGCAGCCAAACCTTCTCCGGGGGGACAGATACGCAGTATTTT. It encodes CASSQTFSGGTDTQYF. The chain recombines TRBV7-2 with TRBJ2-3, with 7 positions matching TRBD2. Germline V gene sequence: CDR1 SGHTA, CDR2 FQGNSA. The CDR3 is 16 residues long. Trimming removed 5 bases from V and 3 bases from J; junction bases left unmatched: 11.